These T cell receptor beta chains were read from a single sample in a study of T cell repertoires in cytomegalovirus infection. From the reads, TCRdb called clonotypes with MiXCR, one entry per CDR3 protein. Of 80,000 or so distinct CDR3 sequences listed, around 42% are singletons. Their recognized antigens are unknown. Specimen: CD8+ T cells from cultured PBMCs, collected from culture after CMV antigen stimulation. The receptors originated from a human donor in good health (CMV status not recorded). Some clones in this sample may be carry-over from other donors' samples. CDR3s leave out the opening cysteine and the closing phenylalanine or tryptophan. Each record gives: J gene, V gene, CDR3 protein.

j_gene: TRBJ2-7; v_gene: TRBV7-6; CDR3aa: ASSLVSDSYEQY
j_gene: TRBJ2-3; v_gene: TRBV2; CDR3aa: ASTAGGPWFADTQY
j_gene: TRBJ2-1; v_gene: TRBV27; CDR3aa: ASSHYAGGRNEQF
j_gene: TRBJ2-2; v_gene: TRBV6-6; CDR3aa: ASSVSGELF
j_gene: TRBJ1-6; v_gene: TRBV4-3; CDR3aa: ASSQGDSPYNSPLH
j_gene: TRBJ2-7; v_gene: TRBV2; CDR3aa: ASSYIRTGVGDEQY
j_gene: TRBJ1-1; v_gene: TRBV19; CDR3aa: ASSIGGEADTEAF
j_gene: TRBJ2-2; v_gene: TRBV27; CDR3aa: ASSLSSGYYSNTGELF
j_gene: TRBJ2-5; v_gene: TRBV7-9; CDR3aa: ASSSTWGSTKETQY
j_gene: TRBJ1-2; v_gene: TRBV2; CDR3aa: ATPGQESYGYT
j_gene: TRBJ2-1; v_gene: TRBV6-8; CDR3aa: ASSISGGSFGEQF
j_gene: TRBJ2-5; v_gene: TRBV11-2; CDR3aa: ASSVSGTWAQY
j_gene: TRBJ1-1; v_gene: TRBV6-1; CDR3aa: ATWGQGAHLNTEAF
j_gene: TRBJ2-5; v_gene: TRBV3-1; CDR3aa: ASSPKIVWRTQY
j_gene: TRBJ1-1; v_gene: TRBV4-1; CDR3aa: ASSQDRGQGAF
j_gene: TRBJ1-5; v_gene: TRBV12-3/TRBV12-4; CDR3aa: ASSTDREADQPQH
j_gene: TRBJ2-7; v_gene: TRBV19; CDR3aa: ASRDLDFVLYEQY
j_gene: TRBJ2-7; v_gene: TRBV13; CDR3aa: ASSVSHGRTYEQY
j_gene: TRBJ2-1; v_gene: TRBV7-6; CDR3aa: ASSNGVLNEQF
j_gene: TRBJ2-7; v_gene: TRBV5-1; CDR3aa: ASSLLTEAYEQY
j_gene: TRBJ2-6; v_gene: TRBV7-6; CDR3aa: ASSPYHSGANVLT
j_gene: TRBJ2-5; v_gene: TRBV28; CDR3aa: ASSTTSGGSPQETQY
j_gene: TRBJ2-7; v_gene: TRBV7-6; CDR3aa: ASSFPGTVEQY
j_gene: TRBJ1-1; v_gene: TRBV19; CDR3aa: ASSMLVQTTEAF
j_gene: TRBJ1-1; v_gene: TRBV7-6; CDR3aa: ASSLGPGLRNTEAF
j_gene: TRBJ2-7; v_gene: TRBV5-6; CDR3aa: ASSGTGFLAAPYEQY
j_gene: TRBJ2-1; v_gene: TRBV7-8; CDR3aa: ASSSQDGYNEQF
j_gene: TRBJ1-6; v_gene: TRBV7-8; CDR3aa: ASSLTTGVSPLH
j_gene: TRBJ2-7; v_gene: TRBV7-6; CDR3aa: ASSLGTGLWEQY
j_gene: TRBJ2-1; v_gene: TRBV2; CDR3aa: ASSRGSATGDEQF
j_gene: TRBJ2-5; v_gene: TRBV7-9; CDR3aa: ASSLALQETQY
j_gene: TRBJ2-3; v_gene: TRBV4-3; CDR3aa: ASSQVFPPPSQY
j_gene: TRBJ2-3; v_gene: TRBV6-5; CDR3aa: ASSYDYLSTDTQY
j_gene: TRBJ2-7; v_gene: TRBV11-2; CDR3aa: ASSLGSGGDYEQY
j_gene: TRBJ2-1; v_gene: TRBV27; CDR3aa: ASSLPSLAGGSYNEQF
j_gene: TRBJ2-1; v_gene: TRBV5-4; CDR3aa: ASSLVYHNEQF
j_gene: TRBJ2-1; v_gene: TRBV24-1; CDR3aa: ATWNQRGGRYDEQF
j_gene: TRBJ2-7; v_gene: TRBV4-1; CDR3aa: ASSQDRGQHYEQY
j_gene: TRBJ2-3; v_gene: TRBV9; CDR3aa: ASSSQDSITDTQY
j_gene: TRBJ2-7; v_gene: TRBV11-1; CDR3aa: ASSSQPGPVYEQY
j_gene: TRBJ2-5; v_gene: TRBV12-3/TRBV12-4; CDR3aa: ATALLQGGVTQY
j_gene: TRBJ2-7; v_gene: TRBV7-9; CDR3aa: ASSLASAGETYEQY